This note documents a single TCR beta chain sequence. V was cut by 4 bases and J by 4 bases, with 7 bases left in between. The CDR3 has 13 amino acids. CDR1 and CDR2 (germline): MNHEY, SVGEGT. TCRdb's table, derived via immunoSEQ multiplex PCR, lists solely in-frame clones and lacks some. The repertoire holds tens of thousands of clones, with roughly 78% as singletons. The sample originates from a study of blood T cell repertoires in COVID-19. Source material: peripheral blood. This chain joins TRBV6-2 or TRBV6-3 and TRBJ1-4; D is unresolved. This receptor was identified in a woman between 65 and 79 years old with acute or convalescent COVID-19. The CDR3 DNA follows: TGTGCCAGCAGTTGGAGTGGTAATGAAAAACTGTTTTTT. Its translation is CASSWSGNEKLFF.